The subject of this entry is one TCR beta chain. The antigen remains undetermined. The entry originates in a study of OX40 agonist ivuxolimab in advanced cancers. Across the study: An agonistic anti-OX40 (CD134) antibody, ivuxolimab, was used to treat the patients.

Profiled with immunoSEQ multiplex PCR; TCRdb holds only in-frame clones, not every one. This table has about 20,000 clones, approximately 87% appearing once. Study observations and caveats: Compared with CD4+, CD8+ T cells on average had more expanded clones. Doses of 0.1 to 3.0 mg/kg were accompanied by clonal expansion of CD4+ and CD8+ blood T cells by week 6. It was not determined which antigens were specifically recognized by the peripheral T cells that had undergone clonal expansion.

Sample: CD4+ or CD8+ T cells sorted from blood, taken in a trial of the OX40 agonist ivuxolimab. This clonotype was obtained from an adult with an advanced solid tumor such as melanoma, head and neck, liver or kidney cancer.

CDR3 amino acids: CASSSWDERDEQFF. The DNA for the CDR3 is TGTGCCAGCAGCTCATGGGACGAGAGGGATGAGCAGTTCTTC. The rearrangement uses TRBV7-9 and TRBJ2-1; D is tentatively TRBD1 or TRBD2 (5 bases each). V was pared by 4 bases and J by 8 bases, with 15 bases between. The CDR3 loop spans 14 amino acids. CDR1 SEHNR and CDR2 FQNEAQ come from the germline V gene (reference sequence).